Sequencing of this TCR beta chain was carried out in a study of T cell repertoires in cytomegalovirus infection. There are many counts of this clonotype. The target antigen is unknown. CDR1 SGHTA and CDR2 FQGNSA come from the germline V gene. J was trimmed by 2 bases and V by 7 bases; bases with no gene match: 5. The CDR3 is 14 amino acids. Study outcomes and limitations: Carriage of CMV together with the relevant HLA was identifiable through cumulative public TCR beta family frequency. Dominant in the ex vivo response were TCR beta clonotypes restricted by HLA-C and specific for CMV.

TCRdb reprocessed the reads via MiXCR and lists one record per CDR3 protein. The repertoire includes hundreds of thousands of distinct CDR3 sequences, 35% of them detected once, and 2.8% sits in the top ten. The source material was PBMCs. The sequence was obtained from a human donor in good health (CMV status not recorded). Some clones in this sample may be carry-over from other donors' samples. The chain combines TRBV7-2 with TRBJ2-7; 10 positions agree with TRBD1. The CDR3, as DNA: TGTGCCAGCAACCCGGGACAGGGGACCTACGAGCAGTACTTC. Translating gives CASNPGQGTYEQYF.